This TCR beta chain originates from a study of OX40 agonist ivuxolimab in advanced cancers. Turning to the study itself: Subjects had a mean age of around 60 years, with a range of 23 to 79; almost 85% were male. Study results and caveats: Partial responders treated at 0.1-3.0 mg/kg exhibited clonal expansion among the lowest measured. Expanded clones were, on average, more numerous in CD8+ T cells than in CD4+.

The data were produced by immunoSEQ multiplex PCR, yet TCRdb's version contains in-frame clones alone and is incomplete. The sample has 60,000 to 80,000 clones; about 85% are singletons. The CDR3 is 15 residues long. The germline CDR1 and CDR2 sequences are SGHTA and FQGNSA. The V end lost 3 bases, the J end lost 4 bases, and 16 bases lay between the germline ends. Autoimmune disease history or systemic immunosuppression led to patient exclusion. A word on this clone: Antigen unknown.

The sequences come from CD4+ or CD8+ T cells sorted from blood, collected in a trial of the OX40 agonist ivuxolimab. The V call is TRBV7-2, the J call TRBJ2-7; D perhaps matches TRBD1 (6 bases). This clonotype was obtained from an adult with an advanced solid tumor such as melanoma, head and neck, liver or kidney cancer. This CDR3 is CASSFLNRVNYEQYF. The CDR3 coding sequence is TGTGCCAGCAGCTTTCTTAACAGGGTCAATTACGAGCAGTACTTC.